One sample yielded the 23 T cell receptor beta chains listed below, sequenced in a study of cytomegalovirus exposure and HLA in healthy donors. This PCR relied on a set of 60 Vbeta primers and 13 Jbeta primers. Clones were sequenced by immunoSEQ multiplex PCR, and TCRdb holds only the in-frame ones, with some missing. Among 150,000 to 180,000 clones listed, about 80% were seen once. Sequences were obtained from PBMCs. These receptors came from a man younger than 45 in good health and CMV-seropositive.

This clone appeared a single time. The chain links TRBV6-6 to TRBJ2-3, with no clear D. The CDR3 is 13 residues long. CDR1 MNHNY and CDR2 SVGAGI come from the germline V gene (reference sequence). Between the trimmed V and J ends, which lost 8 bases and 0 bases, there was a span of 9 bases. The CDR3 is CASGGLSTDTQYF. For the CDR3, the DNA is TGTGCCAGCGGTGGGCTTAGCACAGATACGCAGTATTTT.

This rearrangement joins TRBV5-1 to TRBJ1-2; 11 bases line up with TRBD1. Losses at the gene ends were 2 bases for V and 8 bases for J; bases not matched to a gene: 11. Germline loops: CDR1 SGHRS, CDR2 YFSETQ. This CDR3 region has 16 residues. The DNA for the CDR3 is TGCGCCAGCAGCTTTACCGGGACAGGGGGAGTAGGAGGCTACACCTTC. Encoded protein: CASSFTGTGGVGGYTF.

The chain recombines TRBV19 with TRBJ2-6; D is uncertain. Trimming pared 4 bases from V and 0 bases from J, leaving 10 bases between. Per germline, CDR1 LNHDA and CDR2 SQIVND (reference sequence). The CDR3 runs to 16 residues. CDR3 bases: TGTGCCAGTAGTACGATAACAGCCTCTGGGGCCAACGTCCTGACTTTC. As protein: CASSTITASGANVLTF. Variable domain in full (rest from reference TRBV19 and TRBJ2-6): DGGITQSPKYLFRKEGQNVTLSCEQNLNHDAMYWYRQDPGQGLRLIYYSQIVNDFQKGDIAEGYSVSREKKESFPLTVTSAQKNPTAFYLCASSTITASGANVLTFGAGSRLTVL.

The chain combines TRBV4-2 with TRBJ2-7, with 11 nucleotides matching TRBD1. Unmatched junction bases numbered 11, after V lost 1 base and J lost 3 bases. Per germline, CDR1 LGHNA and CDR2 YNFKEQ. The CDR3 extends over 18 amino acids. The CDR3 sequence is CASSQAIDRDRGIYEQYF. DNA for the CDR3: TGTGCCAGCAGCCAAGCCATAGACCGGGACAGGGGGATCTACGAGCAGTACTTC.

The chain recombines TRBV28 with TRBJ2-7; 10 nucleotides match TRBD2. CDR3 length equals 14 residues. Losses at the gene ends were 5 bases for V and 7 bases for J; bases not matched to a gene: 8. The germline V gene has CDR1 MDHEN and CDR2 SYDVKM. The CDR3 reads CASSKPLAGREQYF. CDR3 DNA sequence: TGTGCCAGCAGTAAACCACTAGCGGGACGAGAGCAGTACTTC. Looking up the rest from reference TRBV28 and TRBJ2-7 gives the full variable domain: DVKVTQSSRYLVKRTGEKVFLECVQDMDHENMFWYRQDPGLGLRLIYFSYDVKMKEKGDIPEGYSVSREKKERFSLILESASTNQTSMYLCASSKPLAGREQYFGPGTRLTVT.

This clone was seen more than once but under ten times. Sequence at one end of the junction differs from germline and may be a read error. The V gene is TRBV7-9, the J gene TRBJ1-6; no firm D call. Germline assignment: CDR1 SEHNR and CDR2 FQNEAQ (reference sequence). CDR3 length: 14 amino acids. The CDR3 coding sequence is TGTTCCAGCAGCTCCACCGCAGATAATTCACCCCTCCACTTT. It codes for CSSSSTADNSPLHF. The full variable domain, rest sourced from reference TRBV7-9 and TRBJ1-6, is DTGVSQNPRHKITKRGQNVTFRCDPISEHNRLYWYRQTLGQGPEFLTYFQNEAQLEKSRLLSDRFSAERPKGSFSTLEIQRTEQGDSAMYLCSSSSTADNSPLHFGNGTRLTVT.

The chain combines TRBV9 with TRBJ2-1, with D possibly matching TRBD1 (6 bases). Germline CDR1 is SGDLS and CDR2 is YYNGEE. V lost 0 bases and J 7 bases, leaving 14 bases between the germline ends. This CDR3 has 15 residues. The CDR3 loop reads CASSVDGLRGNEQFF. DNA of the CDR3: TGTGCCAGCAGCGTAGACGGCCTCAGGGGAAATGAGCAGTTCTTC.

The chain carries TRBV5-4 and TRBJ2-1, with 10 bases fitting TRBD1. Germline CDR1 SGHNT, CDR2 YYREEE (reference sequence). The CDR3 runs to 15 residues. The junction had 2 bases not matched to a gene; V was cut back by 3 bases and J by 2 bases. The CDR3 coding sequence is TGTGCCAGCAGCTCAGGACAGGGGGCCTACAATGAGCAGTTCTTC. Its translation is CASSSGQGAYNEQFF. The whole variable domain, remainder taken from reference TRBV5-4 and TRBJ2-1, is ETGVTQSPTHLIKTRGQQVTLRCSSQSGHNTVSWYQQALGQGPQFIFQYYREEENGRGNFPPRFSGLQFPNYSSELNVNALELDDSALYLCASSSGQGAYNEQFFGPGTRLTVL.

The chain couples TRBV29-1 to TRBJ2-3; the match to TRBD2 covers 10 bases. Germline V gene data show CDR1 as SQVTM and CDR2 as ANQGSEA. The CDR3 is made up of 16 amino acids. V lost 0 bases, J lost 4 bases, and 7 bases stayed unmatched. Here the CDR3 reads CSVEELASGRADTQYF. DNA for the CDR3: TGCAGCGTTGAAGAGCTTGCTAGCGGGAGAGCAGATACGCAGTATTTT.

The genes are TRBV7-2 and TRBJ2-7; a weak D match, TRBD2 (5 bases). This CDR3 comprises 14 residues. V gave up 4 bases and J gave up 3 bases, with 13 bases separating them. In germline, CDR1 is SGHTA, CDR2 FQGNSA. CDR3 sequence reads: CASSSPSRYYEQYF. The CDR3 DNA reads TGTGCCAGCAGCTCACCTAGCAGATACTACGAGCAGTACTTC.

The chain carries TRBV7-2 and TRBJ2-2; a weak D match, TRBD2 (5 bases). Germline CDR1 reads SGHTA; CDR2 reads FQGNSA. This CDR3 is 11 amino acids long. V lost 2 bases and J 13 bases, leaving 8 bases between the germline ends. CDR3 protein: CASSLSGLLFF. The CDR3 DNA reads TGTGCCAGCAGCTTAAGCGGTTTGCTGTTTTTT.

The chain has TRBV6-5 and TRBJ1-1; 9 positions match TRBD1. This CDR3 region has 13 residues. Germline V lookup: CDR1 MNHEY, CDR2 SVGAGI. The V and J ends lost 5 bases and 11 bases, in that order; junction bases with no gene match: 9. The CDR3 sequence is CASSPRQGVFAFF. CDR3 nucleotide sequence: TGTGCCAGCAGTCCTAGACAGGGGGTGTTTGCTTTCTTT.

This rearrangement joins TRBV18 to TRBJ2-7; TRBD2 aligns across 7 bases. The CDR3 is 14 amino acids. CDR1 is KGHSH and CDR2 is LQKENI in the germline V gene. After removal of 3 bases from V and 3 bases from J, the junction contained 5 bases not matched to a gene. The DNA of the CDR3 is TGTGCCAGCTCACCCCTTGGACTAGTCTACGAGCAGTACTTC. This gives the protein CASSPLGLVYEQYF.

The chain has TRBV13 and TRBJ2-7, with a weak D call TRBD2 (6 bases). The CDR3 runs 14 residues. V was trimmed by 3 bases and J by 4 bases, leaving 13 bases between them. The V gene's germline CDR1 is PRHDT and CDR2 FYEKMQ (reference sequence). The DNA for the CDR3 is TGTGCCAGCAGCTTGGGGCACCGGGGGTACGAGCAGTACTTC. Residues: CASSLGHRGYEQYF.

The V call is TRBV6-5, the J call TRBJ2-7, with 11 bases fitting TRBD1. This CDR3 is built from 14 residues. Germline V gene data show CDR1 as MNHEY and CDR2 as SVGAGI. V trimming: 4 bases; J trimming: 7 bases; junction bases outside the gene matches: 6. The DNA of the CDR3 is TGTGCCAGCAGTTTTAGGGACAGGGGGAATGAGCAGTACTTC. Translated, it gives CASSFRDRGNEQYF.

The chain carries TRBV5-6 and TRBJ2-3; D is perhaps TRBD1 (6 bases). CDR1 is SGHDT and CDR2 is YYEEEE in the germline V gene. This CDR3 has 16 amino acids. The V end was cut by 0 bases, the J end by 3 bases, with 14 bases between. The CDR3 protein is CASSLAVYRVTDTQYF. For the CDR3, the DNA is TGTGCCAGCAGCTTGGCCGTTTACAGGGTAACAGATACGCAGTATTTT.

The V and J genes are TRBV5-5 and TRBJ2-2; unclear D gene. V was pared by 4 bases and J by 0 bases, with 10 bases between. The CDR3 length is 15 residues. CDR1 is SGHKS and CDR2 is YYEKEE in the germline V gene (reference sequence). The CDR3 DNA is TGTGCCAGCAGCCACAGAAGGTCGAACACCGGGGAGCTGTTTTTT. Translating gives CASSHRRSNTGELFF.

There are a few counts of this clone. V and J are TRBV6-5 and TRBJ2-3; perhaps TRBD2 as D (6 bases). The germline gives CDR1 MNHEY, CDR2 SVGAGI. The V end was cut by 0 bases, the J end by 4 bases, with 14 bases between. The CDR3 consists of 16 residues. CDR3 sequence reads: CASSYSLKGGADTQYF. The CDR3 DNA reads TGTGCCAGCAGTTACTCTTTAAAGGGAGGCGCAGATACGCAGTATTTT.

CDR3 region: CASSQHRDSHCFF. The CDR3 bases are TGTGCCAGCAGCCAGCACCGGGACAGCCACTGTTTCTTT. This chain joins TRBV4-2 and TRBJ1-1; TRBD1 matches 7 bases. J was trimmed by 13 bases and V by 3 bases; bases with no gene match: 11. CDR1 LGHNA and CDR2 YNFKEQ come from the germline V gene. This CDR3 spans 13 amino acids.

The J gene is TRBJ2-1, the V gene TRBV28, with 10 positions matching TRBD2. With V trimmed by 9 bases and J by 5 bases, 4 bases remained unmatched. The germline CDR1 and CDR2 sequences are MDHEN and SYDVKM. This CDR3 is built from 13 residues. CDR3 coding DNA: TGTGCCAGTAGGACTAGCGGAGACAATGAGCAGTTCTTC. It encodes CASRTSGDNEQFF.

This clone was recorded only once. V gene TRBV4-2 combines with J gene TRBJ2-3; 13 bases align to TRBD2. This CDR3 spans 15 amino acids. Germline V gene data show CDR1 as LGHNA and CDR2 as YNFKEQ. V was pared by 4 bases and J by 4 bases, with 2 bases of the junction left unmatched. CDR3 region: CASSPGLAGADTQYF. Written as DNA, the CDR3 is TGTGCCAGCAGCCCAGGACTAGCGGGAGCAGATACGCAGTATTTT.

The V and J genes are TRBV28 and TRBJ1-5; TRBD1 is a possible D gene (5 bases). Trimming stripped 5 bases from V and 4 bases from J, with 12 bases between. Germline V CDR1 and CDR2: MDHEN, SYDVKM. The CDR3 is made up of 14 amino acids. The DNA for the CDR3 is TGTGCCAGCAGTAAGGGGCAGAGGAATCAGCCCCAGCATTTT. Encoded protein: CASSKGQRNQPQHF.

The chain carries TRBV27 and TRBJ2-7; D is undetermined. Germline V CDR1 and CDR2: MNHEY, SMNVEV (reference sequence). V lost 5 bases, J lost 0 bases, and 8 bases lay in between. The CDR3 totals 13 residues. CDR3 in amino acids: CASSLKISYEQYF. In nucleotides, the CDR3 is TGTGCCAGCAGTCTAAAAATCTCCTACGAGCAGTACTTC.